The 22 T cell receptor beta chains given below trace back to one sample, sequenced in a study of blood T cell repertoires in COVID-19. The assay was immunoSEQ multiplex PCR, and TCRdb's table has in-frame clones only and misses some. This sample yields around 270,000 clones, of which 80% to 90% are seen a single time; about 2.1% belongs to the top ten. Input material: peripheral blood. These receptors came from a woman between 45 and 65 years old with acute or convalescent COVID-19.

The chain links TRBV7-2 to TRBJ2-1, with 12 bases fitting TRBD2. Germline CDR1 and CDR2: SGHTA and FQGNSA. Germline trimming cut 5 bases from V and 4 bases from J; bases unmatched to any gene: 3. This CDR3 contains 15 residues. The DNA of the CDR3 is TGTGCCAGCAGCAGACTAGCGGGGGAATACAATGAGCAGTTCTTC. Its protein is CASSRLAGEYNEQFF. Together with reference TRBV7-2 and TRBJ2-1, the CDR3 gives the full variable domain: GAGVSQSPSNKVTEKGKDVELRCDPISGHTALYWYRQSLGQGLEFLIYFQGNSAPDKSGLPSDRFSAERTGGSVSTLTIQRTQQEDSAVYLCASSRLAGEYNEQFFGPGTRLTVL.

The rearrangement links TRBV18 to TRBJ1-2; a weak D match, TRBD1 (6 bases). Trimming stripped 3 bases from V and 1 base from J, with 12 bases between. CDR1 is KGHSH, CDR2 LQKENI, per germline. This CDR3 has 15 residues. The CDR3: CASSPDSFFNYGYTF. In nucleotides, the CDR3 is TGTGCCAGCTCACCGGACAGTTTCTTTAACTATGGCTACACCTTC. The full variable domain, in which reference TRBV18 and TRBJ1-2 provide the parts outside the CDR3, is NAGVMQNPRHLVRRRGQEARLRCSPMKGHSHVYWYRQLPEEGLKFMVYLQKENIIDESGMPKERFSAEFPKEGPSILRIQQVVRGDSAAYFCASSPDSFFNYGYTFGSGTRLTVV.

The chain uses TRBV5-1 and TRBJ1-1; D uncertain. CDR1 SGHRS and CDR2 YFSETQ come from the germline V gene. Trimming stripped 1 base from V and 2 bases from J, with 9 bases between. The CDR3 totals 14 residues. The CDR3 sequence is CASSLFSGNTEAFF. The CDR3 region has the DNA TGCGCCAGCAGCTTGTTCTCTGGCAACACTGAAGCTTTCTTT.

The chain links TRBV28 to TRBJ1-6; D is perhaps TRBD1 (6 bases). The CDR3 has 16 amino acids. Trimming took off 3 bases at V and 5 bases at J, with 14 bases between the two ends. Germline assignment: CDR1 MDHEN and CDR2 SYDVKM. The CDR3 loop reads CASSFAGAIHNSPLHF. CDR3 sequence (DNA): TGTGCCAGCAGTTTCGCAGGGGCCATCCATAATTCACCCCTCCACTTT.

CDR3 bases: TGTGCCATCAGCGAGACAGGGGCACGCTATGGCTACACCTTC. It translates to CAISETGARYGYTF. The chain has TRBV10-3 and TRBJ1-2; 8 bases are a match to TRBD1. The V and J ends lost 6 bases and 4 bases, in that order; junction bases with no gene match: 7. The CDR3 contains 14 residues. Germline CDR1 is ENHRY and CDR2 is SYGVKD.

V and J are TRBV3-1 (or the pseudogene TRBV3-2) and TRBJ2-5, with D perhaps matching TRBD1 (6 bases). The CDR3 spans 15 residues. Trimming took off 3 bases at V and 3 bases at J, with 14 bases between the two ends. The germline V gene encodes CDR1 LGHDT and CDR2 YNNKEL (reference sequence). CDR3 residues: CASSHSRTAKETQYF. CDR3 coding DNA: TGTGCCAGCAGCCATAGCCGGACAGCAAAAGAGACCCAGTACTTC.

CDR3 residues: CASSFTGRATEAFF. The CDR3 nucleotides read TGTGCCAGCAGCTTTACTGGGCGGGCCACTGAAGCTTTCTTT. The V call is TRBV7-2, the J call TRBJ1-1; D is undetermined. V was cut by 3 bases and J by 4 bases, with 12 bases left in between. Germline V gene lookup returns CDR1 SGHTA and CDR2 FQGNSA. The length of the CDR3 is 14 residues.

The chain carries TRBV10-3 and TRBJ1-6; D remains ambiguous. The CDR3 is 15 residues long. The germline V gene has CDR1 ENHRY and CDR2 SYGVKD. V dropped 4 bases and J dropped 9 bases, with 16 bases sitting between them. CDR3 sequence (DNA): TGTGCCATCAGTGGCGAGGTACGAAGCGCTTCACCCCTCCACTTT. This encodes CAISGEVRSASPLHF.

The CDR3 DNA sequence: TGTGCCAGCAATAACAGGGGCGGCGGGGAAAAACTGTTTTTT. Protein sequence: CASNNRGGGEKLFF. The rearrangement links TRBV6-5 to TRBJ1-4, with TRBD1 matching over 7 bases. The CDR3 covers 14 residues. Germline-derived CDR1 and CDR2 are MNHEY and SVGAGI. Unmatched junction bases numbered 10, after V lost 7 bases and J lost 8 bases.

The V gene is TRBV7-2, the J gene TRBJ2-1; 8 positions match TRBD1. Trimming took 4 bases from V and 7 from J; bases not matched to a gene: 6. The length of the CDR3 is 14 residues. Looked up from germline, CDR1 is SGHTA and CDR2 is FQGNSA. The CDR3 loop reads CASSSGQVPNEQFF. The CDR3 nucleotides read TGTGCCAGCAGCTCGGGACAGGTCCCGAATGAGCAGTTCTTC.

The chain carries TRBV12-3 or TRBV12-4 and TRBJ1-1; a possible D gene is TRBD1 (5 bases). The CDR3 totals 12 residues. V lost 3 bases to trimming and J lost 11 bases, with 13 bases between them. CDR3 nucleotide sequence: TGTGCCAGCAGTTTTGGGAGGGGCGCGGCTTTCTTT. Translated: CASSFGRGAAFF.

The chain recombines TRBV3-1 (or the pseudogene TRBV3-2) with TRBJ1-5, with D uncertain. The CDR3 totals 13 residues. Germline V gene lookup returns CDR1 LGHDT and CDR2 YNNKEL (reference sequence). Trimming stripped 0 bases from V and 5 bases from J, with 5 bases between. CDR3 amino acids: CASSQDLDQPQHF. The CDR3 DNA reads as TGTGCCAGCAGCCAAGATTTAGATCAGCCCCAGCATTTT.

The CDR3 sequence: CASSFGATNTEAFF. CDR3 nucleotide sequence: TGCGCCAGCAGCTTTGGTGCTACGAACACTGAAGCTTTCTTT. The genes are TRBV5-1 and TRBJ1-1; D call uncertain. Germline assignment: CDR1 SGHRS and CDR2 YFSETQ. Deletions cut 2 bases from V and 1 base from J, with 9 bases between. This CDR3 is 14 amino acids long.

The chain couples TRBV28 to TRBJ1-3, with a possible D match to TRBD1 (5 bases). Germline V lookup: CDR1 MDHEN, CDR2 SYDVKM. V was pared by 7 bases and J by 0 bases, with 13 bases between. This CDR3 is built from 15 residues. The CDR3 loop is CASTTGPFSGNTIYF. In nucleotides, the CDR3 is TGTGCCAGCACCACAGGACCGTTCTCTGGAAACACCATATATTTT.

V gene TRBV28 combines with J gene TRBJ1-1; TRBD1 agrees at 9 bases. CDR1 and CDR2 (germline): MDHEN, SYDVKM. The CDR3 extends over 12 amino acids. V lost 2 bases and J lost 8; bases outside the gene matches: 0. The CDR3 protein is CASSLGQGEAFF. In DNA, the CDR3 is TGTGCCAGCAGTTTAGGACAGGGGGAAGCTTTCTTT.

The CDR3 protein is CASSLSLAGGLETQYF. In DNA form, the CDR3 reads TGCGCCAGCAGCTTGTCGCTAGCGGGAGGTCTAGAGACCCAGTACTTC. This chain joins TRBV5-1 and TRBJ2-5, with 11 nucleotides matching TRBD2. The length of the CDR3 is 16 residues. CDR1 is SGHRS and CDR2 is YFSETQ in the germline V gene. After removal of 1 base from V and 4 bases from J, the junction contained 6 bases not matched to a gene.

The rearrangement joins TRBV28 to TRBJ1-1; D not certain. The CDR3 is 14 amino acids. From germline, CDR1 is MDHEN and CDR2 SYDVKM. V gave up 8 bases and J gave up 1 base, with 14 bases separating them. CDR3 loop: CASYVFPGNTEAFF. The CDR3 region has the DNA TGTGCCAGCTATGTTTTTCCGGGGAACACTGAAGCTTTCTTT.

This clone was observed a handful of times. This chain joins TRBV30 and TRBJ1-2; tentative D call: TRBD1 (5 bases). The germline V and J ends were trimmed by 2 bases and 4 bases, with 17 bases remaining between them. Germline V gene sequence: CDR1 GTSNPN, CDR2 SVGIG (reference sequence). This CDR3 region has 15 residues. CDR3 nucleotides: TGTGCCTGGAGTCCTGTAAGGGACTATAGCTATGGCTACACCTTC. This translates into CAWSPVRDYSYGYTF.

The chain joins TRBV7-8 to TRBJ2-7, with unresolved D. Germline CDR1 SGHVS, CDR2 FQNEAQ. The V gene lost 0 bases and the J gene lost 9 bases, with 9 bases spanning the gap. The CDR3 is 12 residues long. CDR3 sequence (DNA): TGTGCCAGCAGCTTAGCGACGCTAGGGCAGTACTTC. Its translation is CASSLATLGQYF.

The CDR3, as DNA: TGTGCCAGCAGCCTTGGACAAGGGAGGGTTTTTAGCACAGATACGCAGTATTTT. Translated: CASSLGQGRVFSTDTQYF. The V call is TRBV4-2, the J call TRBJ2-3, with 7 bases fitting TRBD2. Germline V CDR1 and CDR2: LGHNA, YNFKEQ. V shed 4 bases and J 0 bases; nucleotides not matched to a gene: 13. The CDR3 runs 18 residues.

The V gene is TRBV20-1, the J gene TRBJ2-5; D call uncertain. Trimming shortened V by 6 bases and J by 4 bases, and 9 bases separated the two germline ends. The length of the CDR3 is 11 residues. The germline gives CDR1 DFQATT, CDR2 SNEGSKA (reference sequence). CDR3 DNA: TGCAGTGCCAACAGAGCAGAGACCCAGTACTTC. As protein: CSANRAETQYF.

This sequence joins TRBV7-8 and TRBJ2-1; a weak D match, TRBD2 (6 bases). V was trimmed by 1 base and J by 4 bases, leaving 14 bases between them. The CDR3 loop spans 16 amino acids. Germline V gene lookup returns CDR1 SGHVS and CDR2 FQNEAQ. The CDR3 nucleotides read TGTGCCAGCAGCTTAGTCGGGGGACCCTTATACAATGAGCAGTTCTTC. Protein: CASSLVGGPLYNEQFF.